What follows are 26 T cell receptor beta chains derived from one specimen sequenced in a study of blood T cell repertoires in COVID-19. Libraries were prepared by immunoSEQ multiplex PCR; TCRdb keeps only in-frame clonotypes and omits some of them. Here the sample spans more than 200,000 clones, around nine tenths being singletons. The specimen was peripheral blood. The receptor set was obtained from a man between 40 and 49 years old with acute or convalescent COVID-19.

J is TRBJ2-7 and V is TRBV27; 8 nucleotides align to TRBD1. CDR3 length equals 14 residues. Germline CDR1 reads MNHEY; CDR2 reads SMNVEV (reference sequence). V shed 4 bases and J 2 bases; nucleotides not matched to a gene: 4. The CDR3: CASSSRQGPYEQYF. In DNA form, the CDR3 reads TGTGCCAGCAGTTCCCGACAGGGGCCCTACGAGCAGTACTTC.

The J gene is TRBJ1-2, the V gene TRBV5-4, with D possibly being TRBD1 (5 bases). Deletions cut 0 bases from V and 5 bases from J, with 11 bases between. The CDR3 spans 14 residues. Germline CDR1 and CDR2: SGHNT and YYREEE (reference sequence). CDR3 nucleotide sequence: TGTGCCAGCAGCTTGGGGGGCAGGGTATATGGCTACACCTTC. Amino acid sequence: CASSLGGRVYGYTF.

The chain joins TRBV10-2 to TRBJ2-3, with 7 bases identical to TRBD1. Germline V gene lookup returns CDR1 WSHSY and CDR2 SAAADI. With V trimmed by 7 bases and J by 1 base, 8 bases remained unmatched. The CDR3 sequence is 15 residues long. CDR3 region: CASMADRTRTDTQYF. In DNA form, the CDR3 reads TGCGCCAGCATGGCGGACAGGACGCGCACAGATACGCAGTATTTT.

The genes are TRBV30 and TRBJ2-7; 7 bases are a match to TRBD1. Germline V gene lookup returns CDR1 GTSNPN and CDR2 SVGIG (reference sequence). This CDR3 is built from 17 residues. The V segment lost 0 bases and the J segment 1 base; nucleotides outside the gene matches: 12. The CDR3 here is CAWSVGVISDRSYEQYF. CDR3 in DNA: TGTGCCTGGAGTGTGGGGGTAATATCGGACAGGTCCTACGAGCAGTACTTC.

This clone showed up just a few times. The V call is TRBV7-3, the J call TRBJ2-2; D might be TRBD1 (5 bases). V gave up 3 bases and J gave up 0 bases, with 11 bases separating them. The CDR3 length is 16 residues. Germline V gene sequence: CDR1 SGHTA, CDR2 FQGTGA. This chain's CDR3 is CASSFTGDPNTGELFF. DNA for the CDR3: TGTGCCAGCAGCTTCACAGGTGACCCGAACACCGGGGAGCTGTTTTTT.

The genes are TRBV4-1 and TRBJ1-1; D might be TRBD1 (6 bases). V was cut by 4 bases and J by 4 bases, with 16 bases left in between. CDR1 MGHRA and CDR2 YSYEKL come from the germline V gene. CDR3 length: 15 residues. CDR3 DNA: TGCGCCAGCAGCCCGGGGCGGGGGCTCGTCACTGAAGCTTTCTTT. This codes for CASSPGRGLVTEAFF.

V and J are TRBV19 and TRBJ1-1, with unresolved D. Germline CDR1 and CDR2: LNHDA and SQIVND (reference sequence). The CDR3 is 14 residues long. V was cut by 3 bases and J by 0 bases, with 8 bases left in between. The CDR3 spells CASSIWQVNTEAFF. CDR3 coding DNA: TGTGCCAGTAGTATTTGGCAGGTGAACACTGAAGCTTTCTTT.

This chain connects TRBV18 to TRBJ1-2; D not resolved. V was cut by 2 bases and J by 7 bases, with 11 bases left in between. Germline CDR1 reads KGHSH; CDR2 reads LQKENI. The CDR3 is made up of 13 amino acids. CDR3 bases: TGTGCCAGCTCACCAGGGGAGTCCGGTGGCTACACCTTC. Translating it yields CASSPGESGGYTF.

The chain links TRBV2 to TRBJ2-7; D is undetermined. CDR3 length: 12 residues. With 4 bases removed from V and 4 bases from J, the gap between germline ends came to 8 bases. CDR1 is SNHLY, CDR2 FYNNEI, per germline. In nucleotides, the CDR3 is TGTGCCAGCAGTGTTTCGAGGTACGAGCAGTACTTC. It specifies CASSVSRYEQYF.

The rearrangement links TRBV5-1 to TRBJ2-7; D call uncertain. With 2 bases removed from V and 3 bases from J, the gap between germline ends came to 3 bases. The germline gives CDR1 SGHRS, CDR2 YFSETQ. The CDR3 has 11 residues. The CDR3 loop is CASSFNYEQYF. The CDR3 DNA reads as TGCGCCAGCAGCTTCAACTACGAGCAGTACTTC.

V and J are TRBV24-1 and TRBJ2-1; the match to TRBD1 covers 9 bases. This CDR3 region has 14 residues. Trimming at V came to 9 bases and at J to 0 bases, leaving 2 bases not matched to a gene. In germline, CDR1 is KGHDR, CDR2 SFDVKD. The CDR3 loop is CATGQGSSYNEQFF. In DNA form, the CDR3 reads TGTGCCACCGGACAGGGGAGCTCCTACAATGAGCAGTTCTTC.

The J gene is TRBJ1-1, the V gene TRBV4-1, with 7 nucleotides matching TRBD1. This CDR3 is 15 amino acids long. Germline V CDR1 and CDR2: MGHRA, YSYEKL. Trimming cost V 0 bases and J 4 bases; bases outside gene matches: 5. The CDR3 reads CASSQDDREATEAFF. DNA of the CDR3: TGCGCCAGCAGCCAAGATGACAGGGAGGCCACTGAAGCTTTCTTT.

This sequence joins TRBV7-6 and TRBJ2-5; tentative D call: TRBD2 (5 bases). The CDR3 is made up of 13 amino acids. CDR1 and CDR2 from the germline V gene are SGHVS and FNYEAQ. V gave up 4 bases and J gave up 2 bases, with 8 bases separating them. For the CDR3, the DNA is TGTGCCAGCAGCTGGACTGTTCAAGAGACCCAGTACTTC. Translating gives CASSWTVQETQYF. The full variable domain, rest sourced from reference TRBV7-6 and TRBJ2-5, is GAGVSQSPRYKVTKRGQDVALRCDPISGHVSLYWYRQALGQGPEFLTYFNYEAQQDKSGLPNDRFSAERPEGSISTLTIQRTEQRDSAMYRCASSWTVQETQYFGPGTRLLVL.

This chain uses TRBV29-1 with TRBJ1-1, with 10 bases aligning to TRBD1. Trimming at V came to 7 bases and at J to 5 bases, leaving 7 bases not matched to a gene. Germline CDR1 is SQVTM and CDR2 is ANQGSEA. This CDR3 is 13 amino acids long. The CDR3 loop reads CSAGRDRGTEAFF. The CDR3 coding sequence is TGCAGCGCCGGCCGGGACAGGGGAACTGAAGCTTTCTTT.

Only one count was recorded for this clone. The chain has TRBV14 and TRBJ1-1; weak D call: TRBD1 (6 bases). The CDR3 length is 15 residues. Trimming removed 4 bases at V and 0 bases at J, with 12 bases between. Germline CDR1 reads SGHDN; CDR2 reads FVKESK. CDR3: CASSPLGALNTEAFF. CDR3 in DNA: TGTGCCAGCAGCCCCTTGGGGGCCTTGAACACTGAAGCTTTCTTT.

The gene calls are TRBV7-9 and TRBJ1-2; no clear D. The CDR3 runs 9 residues. Germline V gene sequence: CDR1 SEHNR, CDR2 FQNEAQ (reference sequence). The CDR3 DNA is TGTGCTTTCGACGGGGGCTACACCTTC. It is translated as CAFDGGYTF.

V gene TRBV7-9 combines with J gene TRBJ2-5; the D gene is possibly TRBD2 (5 bases). Looked up from germline, CDR1 is SEHNR and CDR2 is FQNEAQ (reference sequence). The CDR3 contains 14 residues. Trimming left V 3 bases short and J 3 bases short, with 11 bases between. The CDR3 reads CASSFPPGKETQYF. The CDR3, as DNA: TGTGCCAGCAGCTTTCCACCGGGGAAAGAGACCCAGTACTTC.

This chain uses TRBV24-1 with TRBJ2-1, with D hard to call. The V end lost 4 bases, the J end lost 0 bases, and 15 bases lay between the germline ends. The CDR3 spans 17 residues. Germline V CDR1 and CDR2: KGHDR, SFDVKD. The CDR3 reads CATSDPTQVNSYNEQFF. CDR3 DNA: TGTGCCACCAGTGACCCCACGCAGGTCAACTCCTACAATGAGCAGTTCTTC.

This sequence joins TRBV5-4 and TRBJ1-1; 7 nucleotides align to TRBD1. V lost 5 bases and J lost 5; bases outside the gene matches: 9. This CDR3 comprises 14 residues. CDR1 is SGHNT, CDR2 YYREEE, per germline (reference sequence). The DNA of the CDR3 is TGTGCCAGCAGGCCCCAGGGGGGCAAGACTGAAGCTTTCTTT. It encodes CASRPQGGKTEAFF.

The genes are TRBV9 and TRBJ2-1; 8 bases map to TRBD1. The CDR3 totals 15 residues. CDR1 SGDLS and CDR2 YYNGEE come from the germline V gene. Losses at the gene ends were 3 bases for V and 6 bases for J; bases not matched to a gene: 8. The CDR3 sequence is CASSEGEQGVNEQFF. CDR3 sequence (DNA): TGTGCCAGCAGCGAAGGCGAACAGGGGGTCAATGAGCAGTTCTTC.

The sample holds one count of this clone. V usage is TRBV29-1 and J usage is TRBJ2-7; 13 bases align to TRBD2. The CDR3 consists of 12 residues. Losses at the gene ends were 4 bases for V and 10 bases for J; bases not matched to a gene: 4. Germline V gene sequence: CDR1 SQVTM, CDR2 ANQGSEA. DNA of the CDR3: TGCAGCGTTGGACTAGCGGGAGGCCGCCAGTACTTC. Amino acid sequence: CSVGLAGGRQYF.

The chain joins TRBV2 to TRBJ2-7; 7 nucleotides agree with TRBD1. V shed 7 bases and J 7 bases; nucleotides not matched to a gene: 10. The CDR3 covers 13 residues. The V gene's germline CDR1 is SNHLY and CDR2 FYNNEI. The CDR3 sequence is CASIRTGTKEQYF. CDR3 in DNA: TGTGCCAGCATTAGGACAGGAACGAAGGAGCAGTACTTC.

This rearrangement joins TRBV6-1 to TRBJ1-3, with TRBD1 as a possible D gene (5 bases). Trimming left V 2 bases short and J 0 bases short, with 14 bases between. The germline V gene encodes CDR1 MNHNS and CDR2 SASEGT. The CDR3 runs to 17 residues. Here the CDR3 DNA reads TGTGCCAGCAGTGAAATGGCAGGGTCCCACTCTGGAAACACCATATATTTT. It translates to CASSEMAGSHSGNTIYF.

In this sample, this clone turned up once. This chain uses TRBV4-3 with TRBJ1-6; perhaps TRBD1 as D (6 bases). The CDR3 has 15 amino acids. The V end was cut by 0 bases, the J end by 9 bases, with 12 bases between. Germline V gene lookup returns CDR1 LGHNA and CDR2 YSLEER. CDR3 loop: CASSQDSGVGSPLHF. In nucleotides, the CDR3 is TGCGCCAGCAGCCAAGATTCAGGGGTGGGTTCACCCCTCCACTTT.

The rearrangement uses TRBV3-1 (or the pseudogene TRBV3-2) and TRBJ2-1; 7 bases are a match to TRBD2. The CDR3 covers 16 residues. The V and J ends lost 6 bases and 1 base, in that order; junction bases with no gene match: 9. Germline lookup yields CDR1 LGHDT and CDR2 YNNKEL (reference sequence). CDR3 sequence (DNA): TGTGCCAGCAGGGGGGGAGGGCTAGCGTCCTACAATGAGCAGTTCTTC. Translated: CASRGGGLASYNEQFF.

The chain carries TRBV9 and TRBJ2-7, with D perhaps matching TRBD2 (5 bases). CDR3 size: 14 residues. Germline lookup yields CDR1 SGDLS and CDR2 YYNGEE. V lost 3 bases and J lost 3, with 13 bases in between. The DNA for the CDR3 is TGTGCCAGCAGCGGGGTTTCGGGAAACTACGAGCAGTACTTC. It translates to CASSGVSGNYEQYF. Using reference TRBV9 and TRBJ2-7 for the parts outside the CDR3, the full variable domain is DSGVTQTPKHLITATGQRVTLRCSPRSGDLSVYWYQQSLDQGLQFLIQYYNGEERAKGNILERFSAQQFPDLHSELNLSSLELGDSALYFCASSGVSGNYEQYFGPGTRLTVT.